This T cell receptor (beta chain) stems from a study of T cell responses to AZD1222 COVID-19 vaccine (dated by TCRdb to about 2021). Study-level background: TCR sequencing covered over 230 trial participants: 200 to 210 given two doses of AZD1222 and 26 given two doses of MenACWY control vaccine. Trial participants were enrolled by age into subgroups of 18-55, 56-69 and 70-plus years, and around 140, 26 and 57 TCR-sequenced participants, respectively, were included in these subgroups. Broad study findings and their caveats: In the small 56-69-year group, the increase in depth fell short of significance, most likely because of low power. Participants were mostly white British, with more females than males. The authors suggested clonal diversity may have been underestimated. Vaccine-associated CD4 TCRs spanned the whole spike protein, with dominant responses in regions 160-218 and 743-854. Reportedly, almost half of the unique spike-specific TCRs recognized epitopes lying outside the regions that are mutated in the B.1.351 and B.1.1.7 variants. Conclusions about previously exposed vaccinees are limited, since just a handful of AZD1222 recipients were seropositive for SARS-CoV-2 at baseline. After two AZD1222 doses, both the breadth and the depth of spike-specific TCRs were significantly higher than at day 0 and than in MenACWY recipients. No day 14 peak-response samples were available, so repertoires were characterized only after the peak T cell response.

Worth noting for this clone: Its antigen remains unidentified. Within one base of it there is no much larger clone, and no base qualities were kept.

The CDR3 regions of human TCRbeta chains were analyzed by immunosequencing. The original pipeline was this. TCRs in the repertoires were matched against a reference library of SARS-CoV-2-specific TCRs that had been generated with the MIRA antigen-specificity platform. Breadth was defined as the fraction of unique TCRs that were SARS-CoV-2-associated, and depth was defined as the fraction of total T cells that were SARS-CoV-2-associated. Using the MIRA data, every spike-specific TCR was mapped to the spike region that the TCR reacted to and assigned to either a CD4 or a CD8 class. Log10-transformed breadth and depth values were compared by one-way ANOVA with Sidak's multiple comparisons tests. In its TCRdb copy, this immuneACCESS table keeps in-frame sequences only and misses some clones. Where compared with another copy, unresolved V genes explain less than half of these, and the others have no known cause. That table supplies the V and J calls and clone size; D and trimming were determined from the DNA. This sample is represented by 89,000 or so clones; around 83% of them were singletons. The ten most abundant clones make up 4.5% to 7% of the sample.

Read against the paper, the sample's time point label means: about 28 days (+/-7) after the second vaccine dose. AZD1222 recipients whose second dose came at about 4 weeks and those whose second dose came at about 12 weeks were combined into one group, since spike-specific TCR depth and breadth did not differ between the two schedules. Samples from vaccinated people were obtained from the UK trials COV001 and COV002, which included a single-blind randomized controlled phase 2/3 trial of AZD1222 (ChAdOx1 nCoV-19) in healthy adults. Trial participant PBMC samples were collected at day 0 and day 28 after the second dose for TCRbeta chain sequencing. The CDR1 and CDR2 encoded by the germline V gene are MNHEY and SVGEGT. From V the trimming removes 0 bases and from J it removes 7 bases, while the gene matches leave 10 bases of the junction unaccounted for. From its cysteine to its phenylalanine, the CDR3 spans 16 amino acids. The CDR3 DNA has 48 bases and is translated from base 1.

The sequence links TRBV6-2 or TRBV6-3 to TRBJ2-7, with 9 junctional bases fitting TRBD2. This TCR derives from an adult who received the AZD1222 COVID-19 vaccine. Specimen: peripheral blood, collected 28 days after the second AZD1222 dose. In nucleotide form, the sequence is TGTGCCAGCAGTTACTCGGGACTAGCCCCTGCGGGGGAGCAGTACTTC. It translates as CASSYSGLAPAGEQYF.